These T cell receptor beta chains were read from a single sample in a study of blood T cells in healthy people across ages. TCRdb processed the 5' RACE reads anew with MiXCR; each CDR3 protein has one entry. Here the sample spans 1.5 million to 2 million distinct CDR3 sequences, over 25% being singletons. The sample comprised blood. These TCRs come from a woman younger than 45 in good health. Both conserved end residues are part of each CDR3. A D gene is named only where the DNA matches it firmly. Expanded clones get a size class; other rows say once, few or many, or leave the size out.

clone_size d_call j_call v_call cdr3_aa cdr3_nt
few TRBD2 TRBJ2-1 TRBV20-1 CSALDGTSGINEQFF TGCAGTGCGCTCGACGGGACTAGCGGAATCAATGAGCAGTTCTTC
few NA TRBJ1-1 TRBV7-9 CASTEAGYTEAFF TGTGCCAGCACAGAGGCGGGTTACACTGAAGCTTTCTTT
NA NA TRBJ1-1 TRBV5-1 CASCGAGNTEAFF TGCGCCAGCTGCGGGGCGGGGAACACTGAAGCTTTCTTT
many TRBD1 TRBJ2-7 TRBV24-1 CATSSTGGEQYF TGTGCCACCAGCTCGACAGGGGGCGAGCAGTACTTC
NA NA TRBJ1-2 TRBV28 CASRGDPTKSYTF TGTGCCAGCAGGGGGGACCCCACAAAAAGCTACACCTTC
many NA TRBJ2-7 TRBV5-1 CASSLAVSSYEQYF TGTGCCAGCAGCTTAGCCGTCAGCTCCTACGAGCAGTACTTC
NA NA TRBJ2-1 TRBV4-3 CANSQDQLGRPLNEQFF TGCGCCAACAGCCAAGATCAGTTAGGGCGGCCCCTCAATGAGCAGTTCTTC
few NA TRBJ2-3 TRBV12-3/TRBV12-4 CASSPSFVPDTQYF TGTGCCAGCAGTCCATCGTTCGTCCCAGATACGCAGTATTTT
NA TRBD1 TRBJ2-1 TRBV7-3 CASSYGQGNNEQFF TGTGCCAGCAGCTATGGACAGGGCAACAATGAGCAGTTCTTC
many NA TRBJ2-5 TRBV29-1 CSVPAWGQETQYF TGCAGCGTTCCCGCCTGGGGGCAAGAGACCCAGTACTTC
few NA TRBJ2-1 TRBV2 CASKEIRETQFF TGTGCCAGCAAAGAGATCCGAGAGACCCAGTTCTTC
few NA TRBJ1-2 TRBV3-1 CASSHRIDYGYTF TGTGCCAGCAGCCATCGTATCGACTATGGCTACACCTTC
NA NA TRBJ2-1 TRBV24-1 CATSDPRDGYNEQFF TGTGCCACCAGTGACCCCCGGGACGGATACAATGAGCAGTTCTTC
many NA TRBJ1-2 TRBV29-1 CSASMDTYGYTF TGCAGCGCCTCCATGGACACCTATGGCTACACCTTC
NA TRBD2 TRBJ2-5 TRBV5-6 CASSNIRLAGERETQYF TGTGCCAGCAGCAACATAAGACTAGCGGGGGAGAGGGAGACCCAGTACTTC
many NA TRBJ2-1 TRBV6-2/TRBV6-3 CASSWAGPAPNEQFF TGTGCCAGCAGTTGGGCGGGGCCCGCCCCCAATGAGCAGTTCTTC
NA TRBD1 TRBJ1-5 TRBV27 CASNRGGGGNQPQHF TGTGCCAGCAATAGGGGAGGGGGCGGCAATCAGCCCCAGCATTTT
few NA TRBJ2-3 TRBV29-1 CSVADFQRSADTQYF TGCAGCGTTGCGGATTTTCAACGGAGCGCAGATACGCAGTATTTT
many NA TRBJ1-2 TRBV12-3/TRBV12-4 CASRLEGVGGYTF TGTGCCAGCAGACTAGAGGGGGTAGGCGGCTACACCTTC
NA NA TRBJ2-6 TRBV2 CASSEATGANVLTF TGTGCCAGCAGTGAAGCGACCGGGGCCAACGTCCTGACTTTC
few TRBD1 TRBJ2-1 TRBV5-1 CASSDVRGQTYNEQFF TGCGCCAGCAGCGACGTACGGGGACAGACATACAATGAGCAGTTCTTC
few TRBD1 TRBJ2-7 TRBV28 CASRLSLGAGTGLNEQYF TGTGCCAGCCGCCTGTCCTTGGGGGCCGGGACAGGGTTGAACGAGCAGTACTTC
NA NA TRBJ2-1 TRBV7-8 CASSRMTGLYNEQFF TGTGCCAGCAGCCGAATGACAGGCCTGTACAATGAGCAGTTCTTC
many NA TRBJ2-7 TRBV5-1 CASSLRAGSPSEQYF TGCGCCAGCAGCTTGAGGGCGGGCTCCCCTTCCGAGCAGTACTTC
NA TRBD1 TRBJ1-1 TRBV10-3 CAISSGQGTTEAFF TGTGCCATCAGTTCCGGACAGGGTACCACTGAAGCTTTCTTT
many NA TRBJ2-1 TRBV28 CAMGGDEQFF TGTGCCATGGGGGGAGATGAGCAGTTCTTC
many TRBD1 TRBJ2-7 TRBV20-1 CSAPPGQGYEQYF TGCAGTGCCCCTCCGGGACAGGGATACGAGCAGTACTTC
few NA TRBJ1-4 TRBV6-6 CASSYAGEGEKLFF TGTGCCAGCAGTTACGCAGGGGAAGGTGAAAAACTGTTTTTT
few NA TRBJ2-1 TRBV11-2 CASRPVRAVGEGTYNEQFF TGTGCCAGCAGACCTGTTAGAGCCGTGGGAGAGGGCACCTACAATGAGCAGTTCTTC
NA NA TRBJ2-1 TRBV6-5 CASSNGGRSYNEQFF TGTGCCAGCAGTAACGGGGGACGCTCCTACAATGAGCAGTTCTTC
few NA TRBJ2-1 TRBV10-3 CAISESLRASHNEQFF TGTGCCATCAGTGAGTCCCTGAGGGCCAGCCACAATGAGCAGTTCTTC
few NA TRBJ1-4 TRBV6-6 CASSSAEKLFF TGTGCCAGCAGTTCGGCTGAAAAACTGTTTTTT
few TRBD2 TRBJ2-1 TRBV6-5 CASRPSGRARNEQFF TGTGCCAGCAGGCCTAGCGGGAGGGCCAGGAATGAGCAGTTCTTC
NA NA TRBJ1-5 TRBV7-2 CASSFDGRVNQPQHF TGTGCCAGCAGCTTCGATGGCAGGGTCAATCAGCCCCAGCATTTT
few TRBD1 TRBJ1-1 TRBV11-2 CASRPIRGGTEAFF TGTGCCAGCAGACCGATCAGGGGGGGGACTGAAGCTTTCTTT
NA NA TRBJ1-2 TRBV10-2 CASGEVSPENGYTF TGCGCCAGCGGTGAGGTCTCCCCCGAAAATGGCTACACCTTC
NA NA TRBJ2-7 TRBV5-1 CASSHPGLSSYEQYF TGCGCCAGCAGCCACCCGGGACTCAGCTCCTACGAGCAGTACTTC
many NA TRBJ2-1 TRBV2 CASSGRPNEQFF TGTGCCAGCAGTGGACGTCCCAATGAGCAGTTCTTC